A single sample is the source of the 17 T cell receptor beta chains below, sequenced in a study of synovial regulatory T cells in juvenile arthritis (dated by TCRdb to between 2014 and 2016). Library generation was performed with the immunoSEQ multiplex PCR assay. The clones in this table, taken by TCRdb from immuneACCESS, are in-frame only. Not every clone is retained; where verified, under half of the shortfall comes from an unresolved V gene, and the cause of the rest is unknown. This sample's table lists 6,000 or so clones. 0.5% to 0.65% of the sample lies in the top ten. Sample: Treg cells from blood. According to the study, the label for this sample's cell subset or site signals: remaining (HLA-DR-negative) circulating blood Treg cells. These TCRs come from a donor aged 2-30 years with juvenile idiopathic arthritis.

The V call is TRBV5-6, the J call TRBJ1-3. The CDR3 is 13 amino acids. No DNA sequence is on record. Per germline, CDR1 SGHDT and CDR2 YYEEEE. CDR3 amino acids: CASSLTGGNTIYF. Full variable domain (remainder filled in from reference TRBV5-6 and TRBJ1-3): DAGVTQSPTHLIKTRGQQVTLRCSPKSGHDTVSWYQQALGQGPQFIFQYYEEEERQRGNFPDRFSGHQFPNYSSELNVNALLLGDSALYLCASSLTGGNTIYFGEGSWLTVV.

This chain uses TRBV7-6 with TRBJ2-3; TCRdb designates TRBD2, a call that cannot be tested without DNA. There are 17 residues in the CDR3. Only the protein is available. Germline assignment: CDR1 SGHVS and CDR2 FNYEAQ. Here the CDR3 reads CASSLDGPSASTDTQYF.

The chain links TRBV6-5 to TRBJ1-4. CDR1 is MNHEY, CDR2 SVGAGI, per germline. The CDR3 is 15 amino acids. No nucleotide data were recorded. CDR3 sequence: CASSYSSGVGEKLFF.

J is TRBJ2-1 and V is TRBV14; TCRdb proposes TRBD2, but this gene call is untestable without DNA. CDR3 length equals 15 residues. There is no recorded DNA. The germline CDR1 and CDR2 sequences are SGHDN and FVKESK. CDR3 amino acids: CASSQKTSVYNEQFF.

J is TRBJ2-7 and V is TRBV9; TCRdb selects TRBD2, and the lack of DNA leaves this call unchecked. The CDR3 covers 12 residues. Only the protein is available. Germline V CDR1 and CDR2: SGDLS, YYNGEE. The CDR3 protein is CASSVGGGEQYF.

This CDR3 reads CASSRFGQGEETQYF. The chain couples TRBV14 to TRBJ2-5; lacking DNA, the TRBD1 call made by TCRdb goes unchecked. Germline CDR1 SGHDN, CDR2 FVKESK. This CDR3 has 15 amino acids. The DNA is not on file.

The chain combines TRBV5-6 with TRBJ1-4. Germline CDR1 SGHDT, CDR2 YYEEEE. The CDR3 is 14 residues long. DNA was not recorded. Here the CDR3 reads CASSLALGGEKLFF.

The gene calls are TRBV27 and TRBJ1-5; checking the TCRdb D call of TRBD1 is not possible without DNA. This CDR3 has 15 residues. The DNA is not on file. Germline CDR1 MNHEY, CDR2 SMNVEV (reference sequence). Here the CDR3 reads CASSLSLGATQPQHF.

The V and J genes are TRBV6-6 and TRBJ1-2; TCRdb names TRBD1, which stays unverified in the absence of DNA. Germline CDR1 MNHNY, CDR2 SVGAGI (reference sequence). The CDR3 is made up of 14 amino acids. No DNA accompanies this entry. CDR3 sequence reads: CASSYPGQIYGYTF.

The gene calls are TRBV30 and TRBJ2-7; TCRdb returns TRBD2, unconfirmable since there is no DNA. Germline-derived CDR1 and CDR2 are GTSNPN and SVGIG (reference sequence). CDR3 length equals 16 residues. Only the protein is on record. The CDR3 loop is CAWTPRGAVSSYEQYF.

The chain recombines TRBV6-6 with TRBJ2-7; the D call of TRBD1 rests on TCRdb alone, since no DNA is present to check it. CDR3 length equals 13 residues. No nucleotide data were recorded. CDR1 MNHNY and CDR2 SVGAGI come from the germline V gene (reference sequence). The CDR3 sequence: CASSSQGWYEQYF.

CDR3 sequence reads: CASSLGTALEKLFF. V and J are TRBV11-2 and TRBJ1-4. CDR3 length: 14 residues. The DNA sequence is not available. The germline gives CDR1 SGHAT, CDR2 FQNNGV.

The chain has TRBV18 and TRBJ2-6; the TCRdb D gene call, TRBD2, has no DNA to confirm it. The CDR3 loop spans 15 amino acids. No DNA has been recorded. Germline V gene data show CDR1 as KGHSH and CDR2 as LQKENI. This chain's CDR3 is CASSNGGTGANVLTF.

By frequency, this clone is medium-sized. The CDR3 here is CASSSGGQGETQYF. The chain recombines TRBV5-1 with TRBJ2-5; without DNA, the TCRdb call of TRBD1 cannot be checked. The CDR3 has 14 amino acids. No DNA sequence is on record. CDR1 and CDR2 from the germline V gene are SGHRS and YFSETQ.

This rearrangement joins TRBV6-1 to TRBJ2-5; there is no DNA to check the TCRdb D call of TRBD1. This CDR3 has 13 residues. No DNA is listed. CDR1 is MNHNS, CDR2 SASEGT, per germline. CDR3 protein: CASSDRPRETQYF.

Its frequency marks this clone as medium-sized. V usage is TRBV11-2 and J usage is TRBJ1-2. CDR3 size: 13 residues. Nucleotide data are not available. Germline V lookup: CDR1 SGHAT, CDR2 FQNNGV. CDR3 region: CASSLGGAYGYTF. Combining the CDR3 with reference TRBV11-2 and TRBJ1-2 gives the whole variable domain EAGVAQSPRYKIIEKRQSVAFWCNPISGHATLYWYQQILGQGPKLLIQFQNNGVVDDSQLPKDRFSAERLKGVDSTLKIQPAKLEDSAVYLCASSLGGAYGYTFGSGTRLTVV.

This chain joins TRBV7-9 and TRBJ2-7; absent DNA, TCRdb's TRBD2 call cannot be checked. CDR1 is SEHNR, CDR2 FQNEAQ, per germline (reference sequence). The CDR3 has 16 amino acids. The nucleotide record is missing. CDR3: CASSLLGAGGPDEQYF. The full variable domain, with the rest looked up from reference TRBV7-9 and TRBJ2-7, is DTGVSQNPRHKITKRGQNVTFRCDPISEHNRLYWYRQTLGQGPEFLTYFQNEAQLEKSRLLSDRFSAERPKGSFSTLEIQRTEQGDSAMYLCASSLLGAGGPDEQYFGPGTRLTVT.